This is a list of T cell receptor beta chains from one sample in a study of monozygotic twins with inflammatory bowel disease. TCRdb reprocessed the 5' RACE reads, with one entry per CDR3 protein and no DNA. The sample has approximately 400,000 distinct CDR3 sequences, and its top ten clones hold approximately 2.8%. The sample consisted of blood. All receptors come from a human donor with ulcerative colitis or Crohn's disease, or a healthy co-twin of an affected twin (not recorded which). Both conserved end residues are part of each CDR3.

j_gene | len | v_gene | CDR3aa
TRBJ2-7 | 16 | TRBV9 | CASSPTPDTRTYEQYF
TRBJ1-5 | 15 | TRBV9 | CASSVGVLGNQPQHF
TRBJ1-4 | 14 | TRBV28 | CASSFQGVNEKLFF
TRBJ2-5 | 18 | TRBV11-2 | CASSYPTSGGALQETQYF
TRBJ1-1 | 12 | TRBV24-1 | CAVLQGNTEAFF
TRBJ2-1 | 15 | TRBV7-2 | CASTGPPSSYNEQFF
TRBJ1-3 | 20 | TRBV11-1 | CASSQRDTGGQESKGNTIYF
TRBJ2-5 | 16 | TRBV4-2 | CASSQDLGGAWETQYF
TRBJ2-1 | 15 | TRBV29-1 | CSVEEGRGSYNEQFF
TRBJ1-5 | 13 | TRBV7-2 | CASSLARGQPQHF
TRBJ2-1 | 16 | TRBV5-4 | CASSSPTSGAHNEQFF
TRBJ2-1 | 15 | TRBV7-7 | CASSQGKGSYNEQFF
TRBJ2-5 | 16 | TRBV12-5 | CASGLGLAPYQETQYF
TRBJ1-1 | 15 | TRBV5-1 | CASSFSGTENTEAFF
TRBJ1-5 | 13 | TRBV10-3 | CAISGQAAEPQHF
TRBJ2-1 | 16 | TRBV13 | CASSFGLAGIYNEQFF
TRBJ2-2 | 14 | TRBV6-5 | CASSYATGGPLLFF
TRBJ1-1 | 16 | TRBV6-1 | CASSERQVAGNTEAFF
TRBJ2-2 | 15 | TRBV6-2/TRBV6-3 | CASSYSGTGAGELFF
TRBJ1-6 | 18 | TRBV21-1 | CASSSPGTGGSYNSPLHF
TRBJ2-1 | 13 | TRBV3-1 | CASRSGGTNEQFF
TRBJ2-7 | 13 | TRBV5-1 | CASGKGPSYEQYF
TRBJ2-7 | 15 | TRBV5-1 | CASSLDQGRSSEQYF
TRBJ2-3 | 16 | TRBV6-1 | CASSPGFGGATDTQYF
TRBJ2-5 | 15 | TRBV20-1 | CSANGGTGGAETQYF
TRBJ2-2 | 12 | TRBV14 | CASGSGARGLFF
TRBJ1-2 | 13 | TRBV12-3/TRBV12-4 | CASSLQKNYGYTF